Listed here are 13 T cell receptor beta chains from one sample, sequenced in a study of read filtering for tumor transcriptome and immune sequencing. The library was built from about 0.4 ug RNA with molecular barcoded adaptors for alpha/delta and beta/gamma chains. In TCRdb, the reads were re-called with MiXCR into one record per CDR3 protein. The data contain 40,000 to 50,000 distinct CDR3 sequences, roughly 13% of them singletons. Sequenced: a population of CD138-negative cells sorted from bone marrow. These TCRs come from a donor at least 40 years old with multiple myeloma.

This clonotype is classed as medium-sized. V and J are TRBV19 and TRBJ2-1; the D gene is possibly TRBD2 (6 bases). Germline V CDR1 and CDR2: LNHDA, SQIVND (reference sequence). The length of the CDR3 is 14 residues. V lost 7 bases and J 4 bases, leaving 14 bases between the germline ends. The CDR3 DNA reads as TGTGCCAGTATAGGAGGGCCCCTTTACAATGAGCAGTTCTTC. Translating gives CASIGGPLYNEQFF.

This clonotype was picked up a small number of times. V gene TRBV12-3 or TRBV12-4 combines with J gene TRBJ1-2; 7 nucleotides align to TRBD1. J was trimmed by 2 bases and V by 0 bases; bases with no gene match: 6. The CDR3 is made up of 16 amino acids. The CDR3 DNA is TGTGCCAGCAGTTTAGCCGTGGGACAGTTGAACTATGGCTACACCTTC. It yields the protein CASSLAVGQLNYGYTF.

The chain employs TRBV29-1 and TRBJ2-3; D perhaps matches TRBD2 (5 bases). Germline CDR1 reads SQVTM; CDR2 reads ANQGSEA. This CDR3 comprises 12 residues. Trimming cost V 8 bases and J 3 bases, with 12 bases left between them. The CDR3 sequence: CSPRRGTDTQYF. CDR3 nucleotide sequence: TGCAGCCCCCGGCGAGGGACAGATACGCAGTATTTT.

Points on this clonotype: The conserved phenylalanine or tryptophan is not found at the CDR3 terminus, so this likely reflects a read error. DNA of the CDR3: TGTGCCAGCAGTTTGCGTCTTCAGGGACCCTATAATTCACCCCTCCACTCT. This codes for CASSLRLQGPYNSPLHS. This chain links TRBV27 with TRBJ1-6; D perhaps matches TRBD1 (5 bases). With 3 bases removed from V and 2 bases from J, the gap between germline ends came to 14 bases. In germline, CDR1 is MNHEY, CDR2 SMNVEV (reference sequence). CDR3 size: 17 residues.

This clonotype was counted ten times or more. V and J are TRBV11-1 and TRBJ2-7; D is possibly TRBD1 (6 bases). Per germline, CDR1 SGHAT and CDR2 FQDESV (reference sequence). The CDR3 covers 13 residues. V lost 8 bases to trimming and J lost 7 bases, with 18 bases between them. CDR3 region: CASGRDRSSEQYF. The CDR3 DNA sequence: TGTGCCAGCGGACGCGACAGGAGTAGTGAGCAGTACTTC.

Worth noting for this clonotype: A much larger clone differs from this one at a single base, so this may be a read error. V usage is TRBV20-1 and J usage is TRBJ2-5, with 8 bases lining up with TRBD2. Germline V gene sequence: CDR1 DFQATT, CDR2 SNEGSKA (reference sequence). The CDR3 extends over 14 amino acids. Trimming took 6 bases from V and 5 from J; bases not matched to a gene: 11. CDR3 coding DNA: TGCAGTGCCAATCCGGGACTAGGTGCGGAGACCCAGTACTTC. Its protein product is CSANPGLGAETQYF.

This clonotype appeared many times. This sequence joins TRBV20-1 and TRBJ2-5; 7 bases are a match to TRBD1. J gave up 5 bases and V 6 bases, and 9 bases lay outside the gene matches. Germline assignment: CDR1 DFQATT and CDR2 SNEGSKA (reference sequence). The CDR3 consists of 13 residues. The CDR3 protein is CSASETGYETQYF. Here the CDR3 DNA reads TGCAGTGCCAGCGAGACAGGGTACGAGACCCAGTACTTC.

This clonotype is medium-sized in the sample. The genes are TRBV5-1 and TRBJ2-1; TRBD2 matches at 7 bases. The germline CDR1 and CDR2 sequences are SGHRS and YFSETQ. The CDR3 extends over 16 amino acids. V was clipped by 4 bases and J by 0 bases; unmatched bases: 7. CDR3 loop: CASSVLATSSYNEQFF. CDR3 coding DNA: TGCGCCAGCAGCGTACTAGCGACCAGCTCCTACAATGAGCAGTTCTTC.

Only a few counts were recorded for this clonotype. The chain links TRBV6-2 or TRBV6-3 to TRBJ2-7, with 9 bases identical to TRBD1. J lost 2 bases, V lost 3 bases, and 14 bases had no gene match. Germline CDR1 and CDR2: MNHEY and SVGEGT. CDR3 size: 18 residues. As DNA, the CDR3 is TGTGCCAGCAGTTATCGGACAGGGGTTGGACGGGTTACCTACGAGCAGTACTTC. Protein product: CASSYRTGVGRVTYEQYF.

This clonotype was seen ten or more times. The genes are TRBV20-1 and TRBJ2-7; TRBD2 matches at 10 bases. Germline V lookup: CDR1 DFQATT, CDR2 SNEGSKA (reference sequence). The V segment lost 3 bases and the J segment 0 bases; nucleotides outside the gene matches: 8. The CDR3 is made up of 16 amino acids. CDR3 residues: CSARTILAGDSYEQYF. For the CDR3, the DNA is TGCAGTGCTAGGACAATTCTAGCGGGAGACTCCTACGAGCAGTACTTC.

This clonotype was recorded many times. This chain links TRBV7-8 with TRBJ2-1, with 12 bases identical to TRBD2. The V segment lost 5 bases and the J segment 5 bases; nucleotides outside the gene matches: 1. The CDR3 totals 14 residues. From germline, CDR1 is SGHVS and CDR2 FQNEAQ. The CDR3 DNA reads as TGTGCCAGCAGCGGACTAGCGGGACACAATGAGCAGTTCTTC. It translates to CASSGLAGHNEQFF.

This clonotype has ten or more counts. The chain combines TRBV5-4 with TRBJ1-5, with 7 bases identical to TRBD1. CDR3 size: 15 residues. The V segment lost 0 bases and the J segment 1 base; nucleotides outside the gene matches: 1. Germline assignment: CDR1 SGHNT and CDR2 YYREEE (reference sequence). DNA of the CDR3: TGTGCCAGCAGCTTGGGGGGACAGAGCAATCAGCCCCAGCATTTT. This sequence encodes CASSLGGQSNQPQHF.

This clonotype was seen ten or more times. CDR3: CSARDYLASGTLSEQYF. CDR3 DNA sequence: TGCAGTGCTAGAGATTATTTGGCTAGCGGGACGTTAAGCGAGCAGTACTTC. The chain employs TRBV20-1 and TRBJ2-7; 9 nucleotides line up with TRBD2. CDR1 and CDR2 from the germline V gene are DFQATT and SNEGSKA (reference sequence). There are 17 residues in the CDR3. The trim removed 0 bases at V and 6 bases at J, leaving 15 bases unmatched.